Sequencing of this T cell receptor beta chain was carried out in a study of CD8+ T cells in alopecia areata (dated by TCRdb to 2017 to 2018). Looking at the study overall: The treated patients took part in an open-label pilot trial in which moderate-to-severe alopecia areata was treated with oral tofacitinib at 5 to 10 mg twice daily. Amplification of TCRbeta CDR3 regions was done by immunoSEQ multiplex PCR using 35 Vbeta forward primers and 13 Jbeta reverse primers. Tofacitinib was administered for 6 to 18 months, and 6 months of follow-up off drug were then conducted to assess delayed response and recurrence. In both human patients and the C3H/HeJ mouse model, the study applied high-throughput TCRbeta sequencing to look at T cell clonal expansion in alopecia areata. The SALT score, which quantifies the percentage of affected scalp surface area, was used to measure disease severity in treated patients. In humans, TCRbeta sequencing was performed on scalp tissue and on sorted CD4+ and CD8+ peripheral blood T cells from healthy controls and from patients with patchy or totalis/universalis alopecia areata. The RNA source kit depended on sample type: the PAXgene miRNA kit for fixed scalp, the miRNeasy kit for PBMCs, and the RNeasy kit for mouse skin. Patients on tofacitinib were biopsied at baseline and after 4 and 24 weeks of treatment, and several of the patients also had a later scalp biopsy. Scalp clonality was compared among normal scalp (n=4), patchy alopecia areata scalp (n=8), and alopecia totalis/universalis scalp (n=8).

What the study reported, not specific to this receptor: The treated cohort was small, with a single nonresponder, so links between baseline CD8+ expansion and response need larger studies. Scalp TCR repertoire analysis is complicated because resident alphabeta T cells in normal human skin are also sequenced, whereas mouse skin is dominated by gammadelta T cells. Compared with normal scalp, lesional scalp had higher clonality and more expanded CD8+ clones, particularly in alopecia totalis/universalis, a pattern that suggests antigenic drive. Many expanded lesional clones were found to persist in scalp and blood during tofacitinib treatment, and relapse after treatment cessation may be partly explained by this persistence. Tofacitinib significantly lowered scalp clonality and the number of expanded CD8+ clones among the top 100 scalp clones. TCR sequences shared between patients were less clear than in mice, possibly partly because of HLA diversity in the patient population.

On this clone: Its antigen has not been determined. Per-base qualities were not stored, and no clone one base away is much larger.

The sample's time point label, in plain terms: about 4 weeks on oral tofacitinib. The treatment or condition label here, explained by the study, means: oral pan-JAK inhibitor, 5-10 mg twice daily. Peripheral blood and lesional scalp punch biopsies were obtained from patients with alopecia areata. PBMCs were isolated by density centrifugation and stained for CD3, CD4 and CD8, after which CD4+ and CD8+ T cells were sorted on a FACSAria. Germline trimming amounts to 3 bases on V and 4 bases on J, with 4 as the count of junction bases outside the gene matches. Via the germline V gene, CDR1 is MGHRA and CDR2 YSYEKL. The CDR3 runs 15 residues from the cysteine to the phenylalanine. Here the CDR3 DNA is all that survives: 45 bases in frame from base 1. Library preparation used the immunoSEQ multiplex PCR assay. To provide template for TCR sequencing, every sample had RNA extracted and reverse transcribed into cDNA. First-strand cDNA was synthesized using SuperScript III with a 2:1 mix of oligo-dT and random hexamers. A synthetic immune receptor repertoire was used to gauge amplification bias, and whatever bias remained was removed computationally. Per the original workflow: Raw reads were preprocessed to remove errors, and CDR3 was defined according to IMGT conventions as the region from the conserved cysteine to phenylalanine. To get clonality, Shannon entropy was normalized by log2 of the number of productive unique TCRs and the result was subtracted from 1. Whether scalp clones were CD4 or CD8 was inferred by matching scalp TCRbeta sequences against CD4 and CD8 repertoires sorted from blood. TCRdb obtained this table from immuneACCESS and retained in-frame rearrangements with V and J assigned. These tables miss some clones; where compared with another copy, unresolved V genes account for less than half of the shortfall, and the remainder is unexplained. That table gives V, J and clone size, and the DNA gave D and trimming. The table for this sample lists roughly 140,000 clones; roughly 82% of them were counted only once. The ten largest make up just under 25% of the sample.

This receptor was identified in a human donor with alopecia areata. The source material was CD8+ T cells sorted from blood, sampled at week 4, from a patient treated with tofacitinib. The chain uses TRBV4-1 and TRBJ1-1; TRBD1 aligns with 11 central bases. This receptor carries the CDR3 CASSHGQGAFTEAFF. The sequence in DNA is TGCGCCAGCAGCCACGGACAGGGGGCGTTCACTGAAGCTTTCTTT.